The sequence of this TCR beta chain was determined in a study of blood T cell repertoires in COVID-19. About the study: Nucleic acid was either cDNA or gDNA, and it came from T cells, B-cell-depleted T cells, or PBMCs.

The V end lost 0 bases, the J end lost 5 bases, and 14 bases lay between the germline ends. The CDR3 contains 15 residues. From germline, CDR1 is SGHRS and CDR2 YFSETQ. In the original processing: Reference gene primer amplification yielded estimated nucleated cell counts. Clones were sequenced by immunoSEQ multiplex PCR, and TCRdb holds only the in-frame ones, with some missing. V, J and clone size reflect that table, while D and trimming were determined from the DNA. The data hold roughly 190,000 clones, with approximately 87% observed a single time. The sequence derives from a man younger than 35 with active or convalescent COVID-19. Material for sequencing was peripheral blood. This chain uses TRBV5-1 with TRBJ1-2, with D maybe TRBD1 (6 bases). The CDR3 bases are TGCGCCAGCAGCTTGGCCGGCCTCCAGGGGTATGGCTACACCTTC. This gives the protein CASSLAGLQGYGYTF.